Following are 29 T cell receptor beta chains from one sample sequenced in a study of blood T cell repertoires in COVID-19. TCRdb keeps only in-frame clones here, not all; method: immunoSEQ multiplex PCR. The repertoire holds just over 75,000 clones, with 87% as singletons. Input material: peripheral blood. The receptors derive from a woman over 75 with active or convalescent COVID-19.

The rearrangement links TRBV30 to TRBJ1-2; no firm D call. Germline V gives CDR1 GTSNPN, CDR2 SVGIG (reference sequence). This CDR3 spans 12 amino acids. The V end lost 1 base, the J end lost 3 bases, and 6 bases lay between the germline ends. CDR3 in amino acids: CAWSALDYGYTF. Here the CDR3 DNA reads TGTGCCTGGAGTGCCCTTGACTATGGCTACACCTTC.

V gene TRBV7-2 combines with J gene TRBJ2-5; 8 bases line up with TRBD1. CDR3 length: 12 residues. After removal of 7 bases from V and 5 bases from J, the junction contained 3 bases not matched to a gene. Germline CDR1 is SGHTA and CDR2 is FQGNSA. The chain's CDR3 is CASIRTGETQYF. The CDR3 DNA is TGTGCCAGCATCCGGACAGGGGAGACCCAGTACTTC.

The CDR3 bases are TGTGCCAGCAGTTCACCCGGGGCCTCGGGAGGGACCTACGAGCAGTACTTC. The encoded protein is CASSSPGASGGTYEQYF. The V and J genes are TRBV28 and TRBJ2-7; 8 nucleotides match TRBD2. Germline trimming cut 4 bases from V and 2 bases from J; bases unmatched to any gene: 13. The CDR3 consists of 17 residues. Germline CDR1 MDHEN, CDR2 SYDVKM.

V is TRBV6-6 and J is TRBJ1-5; no firm D call. The ends were cut back, 4 bases at V and 7 bases at J, with 14 bases in the middle. The CDR3 totals 14 residues. CDR1 is MNHNY, CDR2 SVGAGI, per germline (reference sequence). CDR3 protein: CASSFHETWQPQHF. In DNA, the CDR3 is TGTGCCAGCAGTTTCCATGAGACATGGCAGCCCCAGCATTTT.

The chain couples TRBV6-5 to TRBJ2-5; the match to TRBD2 covers 8 bases. V shed 6 bases and J 2 bases; nucleotides not matched to a gene: 5. This CDR3 spans 14 amino acids. Germline loops: CDR1 MNHEY, CDR2 SVGAGI. Here the CDR3 reads CASSLAGLQETQYF. The CDR3 DNA reads as TGTGCCAGCAGCTTAGCGGGGCTACAAGAGACCCAGTACTTC.

The V gene is TRBV20-1, the J gene TRBJ2-3; maybe TRBD2 (6 bases). V was clipped by 3 bases and J by 5 bases, with 15 bases between them. Germline loops: CDR1 DFQATT, CDR2 SNEGSKA (reference sequence). The CDR3 covers 14 residues. The CDR3 protein is CSASGLAYGDTQYF. The CDR3 region has the DNA TGCAGTGCTAGTGGCCTAGCGTACGGAGATACGCAGTATTTT.

This rearrangement joins TRBV28 to TRBJ2-7; 11 bases match TRBD2. The length of the CDR3 is 14 residues. Germline V lookup: CDR1 MDHEN, CDR2 SYDVKM. Trimming removed 8 bases from V and 6 bases from J; junction bases left unmatched: 9. CDR3 nucleotides: TGTGCCAGCTCCCGCCCCGGACTAGCGGGCGAGCAGTACTTC. It specifies CASSRPGLAGEQYF.

This clone was counted only a few times. The gene calls are TRBV9 and TRBJ2-1, with TRBD1 matching 8 bases. This CDR3 has 14 amino acids. In germline, CDR1 is SGDLS, CDR2 YYNGEE. V was clipped by 2 bases and J by 6 bases; unmatched bases: 4. CDR3 sequence: CASSVGQGPNEQFF. The CDR3, as DNA: TGTGCCAGCAGCGTCGGACAGGGCCCCAATGAGCAGTTCTTC.

In this sample, this clone turned up many times. V gene TRBV19 combines with J gene TRBJ2-1; D possibly corresponds to TRBD1 (6 bases). V lost 2 bases and J lost 3, with 8 bases in between. Germline V lookup: CDR1 LNHDA, CDR2 SQIVND (reference sequence). The CDR3 length is 14 residues. The DNA of the CDR3 is TGTGCCAGTAGTATACCAGGGGACTACAATGAGCAGTTCTTC. Encoded protein: CASSIPGDYNEQFF.

V and J are TRBV18 and TRBJ2-3; D is perhaps TRBD1 (5 bases). Germline loops: CDR1 KGHSH, CDR2 LQKENI. The germline V and J ends were trimmed by 3 bases and 5 bases, with 15 bases remaining between them. The CDR3 has 15 amino acids. The CDR3 loop is CASSPYQGREDTQYF. The CDR3 DNA follows: TGTGCCAGCTCACCCTACCAGGGCCGAGAAGATACGCAGTATTTT.

The rearrangement joins TRBV30 to TRBJ2-7; D remains ambiguous. The V gene lost 4 bases and the J gene lost 2 bases, with 15 bases spanning the gap. The CDR3 contains 14 residues. Per the germline V gene, CDR1 is GTSNPN and CDR2 is SVGIG (reference sequence). The CDR3 protein is CAWNPGGLTYEQYF. CDR3 in DNA: TGTGCCTGGAACCCAGGTGGGCTTACCTACGAGCAGTACTTC.

This chain joins TRBV21-1 and TRBJ1-4; the tabulated D call, TRBD1, remains unverified against the DNA. TRBV21-1 is a recognized pseudogene. The CDR3 covers 15 residues. The CDR3 spells CASSKVRVGSRGLFF. The DNA of the CDR3 is TGTGCCAGCAGCAAAGTAAGAGTTGGGAGCAGGGGACTGTTTTTT.

The chain links TRBV19 to TRBJ1-5, with no clear D. Between the trimmed V and J ends, which lost 10 bases and 5 bases, there was a span of 9 bases. This CDR3 has 11 amino acids. The germline CDR1 and CDR2 sequences are LNHDA and SQIVND (reference sequence). The CDR3 here is CAIGPDQPQHF. The DNA of the CDR3 is TGTGCCATCGGTCCGGATCAGCCCCAGCATTTT.

The V call is TRBV7-3, the J call TRBJ2-2, with TRBD1 identical over 7 bases. The CDR3 has 15 amino acids. Germline V lookup: CDR1 SGHTA, CDR2 FQGTGA. Trimming cost V 6 bases and J 1 base; bases outside gene matches: 5. The CDR3 DNA sequence: TGTGCCAGCAGGAGACGACAGGGGAACACCGGGGAGCTGTTTTTT. Residues: CASRRRQGNTGELFF.

V and J are TRBV19 and TRBJ2-2; no firm D call. V shed 5 bases and J shed 1 base, with 8 bases lying between them. CDR1 LNHDA and CDR2 SQIVND come from the germline V gene (reference sequence). The CDR3 contains 14 residues. CDR3 sequence reads: CASSEQKNTGELFF. CDR3 sequence (DNA): TGTGCCAGTAGTGAACAGAAGAACACCGGGGAGCTGTTTTTT.

This rearrangement joins TRBV19 to TRBJ1-1, with TRBD1 matching 7 bases. The CDR3 has 17 residues. Germline V gene lookup returns CDR1 LNHDA and CDR2 SQIVND (reference sequence). V lost 4 bases to trimming and J lost 0 bases; unmatched junction nucleotides: 11. The CDR3 DNA is TGTGCCAGTAGTACTTCAGGAGGGGGCAGCTTGAACACTGAAGCTTTCTTT. Protein sequence: CASSTSGGGSLNTEAFF.

The rearrangement joins TRBV11-2 to TRBJ2-1, with D possibly being TRBD2 (6 bases). The CDR3 is 13 amino acids. Germline-derived CDR1 and CDR2 are SGHAT and FQNNGV. The germline V and J ends were trimmed by 5 bases and 9 bases, with 14 bases remaining between them. CDR3 nucleotides: TGTGCCAGCAGCCTTCGACTAGTCGGTGAGCAGTTCTTC. It codes for CASSLRLVGEQFF.

Remarks on this clone: At the DNA level, this CDR3 is encoded by other sequences in the same sample as well. J is TRBJ1-1 and V is TRBV28; 7 bases line up with TRBD1. Germline V gene lookup returns CDR1 MDHEN and CDR2 SYDVKM. J gave up 5 bases and V 4 bases, and 7 bases lay outside the gene matches. The CDR3 loop spans 14 amino acids. The DNA of the CDR3 is TGTGCCAGCAGTTCTACAGGGGAGTGGACTGAAGCTTTCTTT. Residues: CASSSTGEWTEAFF.

This clone was seen a single time. The chain recombines TRBV5-6 with TRBJ2-5, with D perhaps TRBD2 (5 bases). This CDR3 has 16 amino acids. V was cut by 6 bases and J by 5 bases, with 23 bases left in between. CDR1 SGHDT and CDR2 YYEEEE come from the germline V gene. In DNA form, the CDR3 reads TGTGCCAGCACCATACGGCGGCTAGGCTCGGGGGAGACCCAGTACTTC. Translated: CASTIRRLGSGETQYF.

V gene TRBV19 combines with J gene TRBJ2-6, with 8 positions matching TRBD1. Unmatched junction bases numbered 10, after V lost 6 bases and J lost 0 bases. The V gene's germline CDR1 is LNHDA and CDR2 SQIVND (reference sequence). This CDR3 comprises 18 residues. CDR3 nucleotides: TGTGCCAGTAGGAGGACCGGGACAGGCCGCTCTGGGGCCAACGTCCTGACTTTC. This encodes CASRRTGTGRSGANVLTF.

This sequence joins TRBV29-1 and TRBJ1-1, with a tentative D call TRBD1 (6 bases). The germline V gene encodes CDR1 SQVTM and CDR2 ANQGSEA. Trimming removed 8 bases at V and 1 base at J, with 11 bases between. The CDR3 consists of 12 residues. The CDR3 sequence is CSQGPRNTEAFF. The DNA for the CDR3 is TGCAGCCAGGGGCCTCGGAACACTGAAGCTTTCTTT.

This chain links TRBV28 with TRBJ2-2, with 11 bases matching TRBD2. With V trimmed by 6 bases and J by 6 bases, 6 bases remained unmatched. The V gene's germline CDR1 is MDHEN and CDR2 SYDVKM. The CDR3 is 15 amino acids. The DNA of the CDR3 is TGTGCCAGCAGGCCCACTAGCGGGGGTCCCGGGGAGCTGTTTTTT. This codes for CASRPTSGGPGELFF.

J is TRBJ2-3 and V is TRBV5-1, with D unclear. This CDR3 spans 13 amino acids. The V gene's germline CDR1 is SGHRS and CDR2 YFSETQ. Trimming left V 0 bases short and J 4 bases short, with 6 bases between. DNA of the CDR3: TGCGCCAGCAGCTTGGAAGCCCCAGATACGCAGTATTTT. Amino acid sequence: CASSLEAPDTQYF.

This clone appeared a single time. V is TRBV15 and J is TRBJ2-4, with D possibly matching TRBD1 (8 bases). Deletions cut 2 bases from V and 6 bases from J, with 14 bases between. This CDR3 contains 15 residues. Germline CDR1 LNHNV, CDR2 YYDKDF (reference sequence). Here the CDR3 reads CATSRQTGEGNIQYF. The CDR3 coding sequence is TGTGCCACCAGCAGACAGACAGGGGAGGGAAACATTCAGTACTTC.

The gene calls are TRBV7-8 and TRBJ1-2, with 8 bases identical to TRBD1. V lost 8 bases to trimming and J lost 4 bases; unmatched junction nucleotides: 9. Looked up from germline, CDR1 is SGHVS and CDR2 is FQNEAQ. CDR3 length equals 14 residues. The CDR3 is CASRPTTGGYGYTF. The DNA of the CDR3 is TGTGCCAGCCGCCCGACCACAGGGGGCTATGGCTACACCTTC.

The chain links TRBV7-9 to TRBJ2-7; 10 nucleotides match TRBD2. Unmatched junction bases numbered 7, after V lost 4 bases and J lost 4 bases. Germline V lookup: CDR1 SEHNR, CDR2 FQNEAQ (reference sequence). The CDR3 covers 15 residues. CDR3: CASSWWTSGQYEQYF. As DNA, the CDR3 is TGTGCCAGCAGCTGGTGGACTAGCGGCCAATACGAGCAGTACTTC.

The chain combines TRBV5-1 with TRBJ2-1, with a possible D match to TRBD2 (6 bases). The CDR3 covers 12 residues. Germline V CDR1 and CDR2: SGHRS, YFSETQ. Trimming shortened V by 7 bases and J by 3 bases, and 8 bases separated the two germline ends. The CDR3 sequence is CASGEDYNEQFF. CDR3 bases: TGCGCCAGCGGGGAGGACTACAATGAGCAGTTCTTC.

V and J are TRBV2 and TRBJ1-5; D unclear. The CDR3 has 13 amino acids. Trimming left V 6 bases short and J 0 bases short, with 6 bases between. The germline CDR1 and CDR2 sequences are SNHLY and FYNNEI. In DNA, the CDR3 is TGTGCCAGCAGCCCCAATAGCAATCAGCCCCAGCATTTT. Translating it yields CASSPNSNQPQHF.

The V and J genes are TRBV21-1 and TRBJ2-2; the table's D call TRBD1 went unverified against the DNA. TRBV21-1 is deemed a pseudogene. The CDR3 spans 15 residues. CDR3 sequence (DNA): TGTGCCAGCGCGACAGGGGGCCCTAACACCGGGGAGCTGTTTTTT. This sequence encodes CASATGGPNTGELFF.